A selection of T cell receptor beta chains follows, all from one sample in a study of cytomegalovirus exposure and HLA in healthy donors. Generated by immunoSEQ multiplex PCR, the TCRdb table keeps only in-frame clones and is missing some. The sample yields around 170,000 clones, 60% to 85% seen once. The material sequenced was PBMCs. The receptor set was obtained from a woman in her 50s in good health and CMV-seropositive. Each CDR3 is given with its conserved first and last residue. Fields, in order: D gene, J gene, V gene, CDR3 length, clone size, CDR3 DNA, CDR3 protein. A D gene is named only where the DNA matches it firmly. Expanded clones are given a class, and other clones once, few, many or no size at all.

. | TRBJ2-2 | TRBV5-5 | 14 | . | TGTGCCAGCAGCTTCTGGGGGCTCGGCGGGGAGCTGTTTTTT | CASSFWGLGGELFF
. | TRBJ2-4 | TRBV2 | 13 | . | TGTGCCAGCAGTGAACTAGGGGGAAACATTCAGTACTTC | CASSELGGNIQYF
. | TRBJ1-1 | TRBV5-6 | 15 | . | TGTGCCAGCAGCTTGGGGGCCCAAACGAGCACTGAAGCTTTCTTT | CASSLGAQTSTEAFF
. | TRBJ1-6 | TRBV6-6 | 12 | . | TGTGCCAGCAGTTCACAGGGTAGGCCCCTCCACTTT | CASSSQGRPLHF
TRBD2 | TRBJ2-3 | TRBV7-9 | 16 | . | TGTTCCAGCAGCTCAGCAGCGGGACTACTCACAGATACGCAGTATTTT | CSSSSAAGLLTDTQYF
. | TRBJ2-1 | TRBV9 | 14 | . | TGTGCCAGCAGCGTACTAGATCGAGGTAATGAGCAGTTCTTC | CASSVLDRGNEQFF
. | TRBJ1-2 | TRBV19 | 15 | . | TGTGCCAGTAGTAGACCCGGGTCCCGGAGCTATGGCTACACCTTC | CASSRPGSRSYGYTF
TRBD1 | TRBJ2-7 | TRBV27 | 16 | . | TGTGCCAGCAGTTTATCGACCGGGACAGGGGAGTACGAGCAGTACTTC | CASSLSTGTGEYEQYF
. | TRBJ2-6 | TRBV6-5 | 14 | . | TGTGCCAGCAGTTTACAGACTGGGGCCAACGTCCTGACTTTC | CASSLQTGANVLTF
. | TRBJ2-6 | TRBV5-8 | 13 | . | TGTGCCAGAAGGACGGCTGGGGCCAACGGCCTGACTTTC | CARRTAGANGLTF
. | TRBJ1-1 | TRBV7-6 | 13 | . | TGTGCCAGCAGCTTAAATAGGAACACTGAAGCTTTCTTT | CASSLNRNTEAFF
. | TRBJ2-5 | TRBV7-2 | 16 | . | TGTGCCAGCAGCTGGGGTCCGGCACAGGGGGGGGAGACCCAGTACTTC | CASSWGPAQGGETQYF
TRBD1 | TRBJ1-2 | TRBV9 | 15 | . | TGTGCCAGCAGCGGAGACAGGGGTCGGGGCTATGGCTACACCTTC | CASSGDRGRGYGYTF
TRBD2 | TRBJ2-7 | TRBV4-3 | 20 | . | TGCGCCAGCAGCCAAGATGTTACTAGCGGGGGGGGCTCTCACTCCTACGAGCAGTACTTC | CASSQDVTSGGGSHSYEQYF
TRBD1 | TRBJ2-7 | TRBV28 | 14 | . | TGTGCCAGCAGGATAGGGACAGGGGGGAACGAGCAGTACTTC | CASRIGTGGNEQYF
. | TRBJ2-1 | TRBV28 | 12 | . | TGTGCCAGCAGTCTCAGGGTAAATGAGCAGTTCTTC | CASSLRVNEQFF
TRBD1 | TRBJ1-1 | TRBV15 | 15 | . | TGTGCCACCAGCAGAGGGGGAACAGGGGGCACTGAAGCTTTCTTT | CATSRGGTGGTEAFF
TRBD1 | TRBJ2-3 | TRBV7-2 | 17 | once | TGTGCCAGCAGCTTAGTGGGGACAGGGGCTAGCACAGATACGCAGTATTTT | CASSLVGTGASTDTQYF
TRBD1 | TRBJ1-2 | TRBV19 | 16 | . | TGTGCCAGTAGGGCCAGGGACAGGGGCACGAACTATGGCTACACCTTC | CASRARDRGTNYGYTF
. | TRBJ2-5 | TRBV5-4 | 16 | . | TGTGCCAGCAGCTCCGGACGGGGGGCAGTGATGGAGACCCAGTACTTC | CASSSGRGAVMETQYF
TRBD1 | TRBJ1-1 | TRBV4-3 | 15 | . | TGCGCCAGCAGCCAAGCTGACAGGGGAGGCACTGAAGCTTTCTTT | CASSQADRGGTEAFF
. | TRBJ1-1 | TRBV7-2 | 14 | . | TGTGCCAGCAGCTTAGAGGCGGTGAACACTGAAGCTTTCTTT | CASSLEAVNTEAFF
. | TRBJ2-2 | TRBV6-4 | 16 | once | TGTGCCAGCAGTCCCGTGGAGGGGAAAGGCACCGGGGAGCTGTTTTTT | CASSPVEGKGTGELFF
TRBD1 | TRBJ1-3 | TRBV5-1 | 15 | . | TGCGCCAGCAGCTTGGACAGGGGAAATGGAAACACCATATATTTT | CASSLDRGNGNTIYF
. | TRBJ1-1 | TRBV5-6 | 13 | . | TGTGCCAGCAGCTTTGTCAGGGGCACTGAAGCTTTCTTT | CASSFVRGTEAFF
TRBD2 | TRBJ2-2 | TRBV29-1 | 14 | . | TGCAGCGTTGCTGGGACTACTAACACCGGGGAGCTGTTTTTT | CSVAGTTNTGELFF
. | TRBJ2-3 | TRBV12-5 | 17 | . | TGTGCTAGTGGTTTGGGGTTGGGCAGTTCTAGCACAGATACGCAGTATTTT | CASGLGLGSSSTDTQYF
TRBD2 | TRBJ2-1 | TRBV4-1 | 21 | once | TGCGCCAGCAGCCACCTCGGGACTAGCGGGGGGGCTGACAGCTCCTACAATGAGCAGTTCTTC | CASSHLGTSGGADSSYNEQFF
TRBD1 | TRBJ1-1 | TRBV6-1 | 14 | . | TGTGCCAGCAGTCCGGACAGGGCTGCGACTGAAGCTTTCTTT | CASSPDRAATEAFF
TRBD2 | TRBJ2-7 | TRBV5-1 | 16 | . | TGCGCCAGCAGCCCAACGACTAGCGGGAGCTCCTACGAGCAGTACTTC | CASSPTTSGSSYEQYF
. | TRBJ1-1 | TRBV27 | 14 | . | TGTGCCAGCAGTAACCCAGGGGTGATGAATGAAGCTTTCTTT | CASSNPGVMNEAFF
TRBD1 | TRBJ1-1 | TRBV18 | 17 | once | TGTGCCAGCTCACCACGGACAGGGGGCGCGGGGGACACTGAAGCTTTCTTT | CASSPRTGGAGDTEAFF
TRBD1 | TRBJ1-5 | TRBV7-8 | 16 | once | TGTGCCAGCAGCACGCAACCGGGACAGGGAGGTCAGCCCCAGCATTTT | CASSTQPGQGGQPQHF
TRBD2 | TRBJ2-3 | TRBV4-2 | 18 | few | TGTGCCAGCAGCCAAGAAACCCCGGCTAGCGGAAGCACAGATACGCAGTATTTT | CASSQETPASGSTDTQYF
. | TRBJ2-1 | TRBV5-1 | 14 | . | TGCGCCAGCAGCTTGGCTACTAGTTTCAATGAGCAGTTCTTC | CASSLATSFNEQFF
TRBD1 | TRBJ2-5 | TRBV4-1 | 15 | . | TGCGCCAGCAGCCAAACGGGACAGCCCCAAGAGACCCAGTACTTC | CASSQTGQPQETQYF
TRBD1 | TRBJ1-2 | TRBV6-1 | 13 | . | TGTGCCAGCAGTGAGGGAACGGACAGGGCCTACACCTTC | CASSEGTDRAYTF
TRBD1 | TRBJ2-7 | TRBV5-4 | 15 | . | TGTGCCAGCAGCTTGGGGGACAGGATGGCCTACGAGCAGTACTTC | CASSLGDRMAYEQYF
. | TRBJ2-7 | TRBV6-6 | 14 | . | TGTGCCAGCAGCCCAGGAGGGTCAAGATACGAGCAGTACTTC | CASSPGGSRYEQYF
. | TRBJ1-5 | TRBV2 | 15 | . | TGTGCCTCCTCAGTGGGGGGAAGGATTTATCAGCCCCAGCATTTT | CASSVGGRIYQPQHF
TRBD1 | TRBJ2-1 | TRBV5-4 | 15 | . | TGTGCCAGCAGCTTGGCCGGGACAGGGTTAGATGAGCAGTTCTTC | CASSLAGTGLDEQFF
. | TRBJ1-2 | TRBV9 | 14 | . | TGTGCCAGCAGCGTATCGGACAGCACCTATGGCTACACCTTC | CASSVSDSTYGYTF
. | TRBJ2-7 | TRBV7-2 | 12 | . | TGTGCCAGCAGCCCTGGACAGCTTGAGCAGTACTTC | CASSPGQLEQYF
TRBD2 | TRBJ2-2 | TRBV9 | 16 | . | TGTGCCAGCAGCCCCCCGCGGGAGCGAGGCACCGCGGAGCTGTTTTTT | CASSPPRERGTAELFF
TRBD1 | TRBJ1-4 | TRBV4-2 | 16 | . | TGTGCCAGCAGCCTTAATCCGGCAGGGGGTAATGAAAAACTGTTTTTT | CASSLNPAGGNEKLFF
TRBD2 | TRBJ2-1 | TRBV25-1 | 17 | . | TGTGCCAGCAGTGAGACTAGCGGGGGGCCCTCCTACAATGAGCAGTTCTTC | CASSETSGGPSYNEQFF
. | TRBJ1-3 | TRBV5-1 | 13 | . | TGCGCCAGCAGCCCCAGTGTAGGAAACACCATATATTTT | CASSPSVGNTIYF